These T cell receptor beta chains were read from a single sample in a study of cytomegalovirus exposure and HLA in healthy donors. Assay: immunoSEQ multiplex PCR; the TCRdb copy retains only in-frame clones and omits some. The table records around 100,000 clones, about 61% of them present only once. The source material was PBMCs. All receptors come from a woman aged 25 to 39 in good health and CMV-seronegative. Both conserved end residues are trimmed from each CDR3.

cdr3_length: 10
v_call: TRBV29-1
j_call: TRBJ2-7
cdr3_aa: SVANTGGEQY

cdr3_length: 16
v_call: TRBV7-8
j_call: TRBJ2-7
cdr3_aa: ASSLEGLELAGLYEQY

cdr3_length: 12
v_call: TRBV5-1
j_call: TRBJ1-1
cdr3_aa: ASSLDSEGTEAF

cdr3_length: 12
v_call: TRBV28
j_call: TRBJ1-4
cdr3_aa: ASSNRGTNEKLF

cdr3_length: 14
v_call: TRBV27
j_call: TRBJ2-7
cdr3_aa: ASSISGTGMTYEQY

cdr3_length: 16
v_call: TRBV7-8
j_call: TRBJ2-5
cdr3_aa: ASSSGLAGKNPQETQY

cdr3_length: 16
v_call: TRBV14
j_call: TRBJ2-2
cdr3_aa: ASSQVINPGWDTGELF

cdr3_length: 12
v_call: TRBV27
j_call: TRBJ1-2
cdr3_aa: ASSWAGTGNGYT

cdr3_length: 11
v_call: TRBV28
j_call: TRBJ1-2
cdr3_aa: ASNPGQTGGYT

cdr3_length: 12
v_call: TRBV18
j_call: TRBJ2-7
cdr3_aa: ASTAGTGPYEQY

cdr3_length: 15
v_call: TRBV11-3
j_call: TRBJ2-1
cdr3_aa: ASSGPGTSEGYNEQF

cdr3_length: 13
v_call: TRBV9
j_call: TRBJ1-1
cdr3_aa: ASSVTGNVATEAF

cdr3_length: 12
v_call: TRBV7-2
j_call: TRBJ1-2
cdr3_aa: ASSPVVGPHGYT

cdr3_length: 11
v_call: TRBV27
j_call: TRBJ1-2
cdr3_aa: ATRQGTPYGYT

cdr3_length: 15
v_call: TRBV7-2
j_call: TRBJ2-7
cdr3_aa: ASSLGTGLNQFYEQY

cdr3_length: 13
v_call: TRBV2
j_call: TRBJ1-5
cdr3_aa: ASSLLGQSNQPQH

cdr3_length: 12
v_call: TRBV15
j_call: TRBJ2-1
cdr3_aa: ATSNPRGISEQF

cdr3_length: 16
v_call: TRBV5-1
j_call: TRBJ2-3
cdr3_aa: ASSLDRRALAGMDTQY

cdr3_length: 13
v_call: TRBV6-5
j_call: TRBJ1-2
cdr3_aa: ASSYSGQGQVGYT

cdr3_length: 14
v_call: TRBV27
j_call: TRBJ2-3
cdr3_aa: ASSFGLAGGPDTQY

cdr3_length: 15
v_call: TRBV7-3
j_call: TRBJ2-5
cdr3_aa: ASSLTPSGRAGETQY

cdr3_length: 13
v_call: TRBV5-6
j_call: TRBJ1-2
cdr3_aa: ASSLSPTGGYGYT

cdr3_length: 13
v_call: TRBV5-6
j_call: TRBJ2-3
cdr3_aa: ASRLAGLPRNTQY

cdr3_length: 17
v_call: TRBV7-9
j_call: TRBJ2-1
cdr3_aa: ASSLVTPWTSGHYNEQF

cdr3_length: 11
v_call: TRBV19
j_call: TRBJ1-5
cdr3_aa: ASTPDRDQPQH

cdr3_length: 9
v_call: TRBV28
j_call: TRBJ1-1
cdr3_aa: ASRTGAEAF

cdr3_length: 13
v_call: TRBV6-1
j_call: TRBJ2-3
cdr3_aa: ASLTPGHFPDTQY

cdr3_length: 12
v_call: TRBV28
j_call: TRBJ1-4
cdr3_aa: ASRARRLNEKLF

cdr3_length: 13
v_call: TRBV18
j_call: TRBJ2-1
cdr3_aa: ASSHPDQGGHEQF

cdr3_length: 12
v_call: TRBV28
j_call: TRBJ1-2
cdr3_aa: ASSPGTGGYGYT

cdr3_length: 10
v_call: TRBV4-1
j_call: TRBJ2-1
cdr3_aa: ASSQERTRQF

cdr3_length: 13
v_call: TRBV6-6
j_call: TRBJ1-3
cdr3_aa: ASSWDRGRGNTIY

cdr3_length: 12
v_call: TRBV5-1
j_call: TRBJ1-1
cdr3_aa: ASSFADRSPEAF

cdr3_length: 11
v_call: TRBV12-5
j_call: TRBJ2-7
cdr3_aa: ASAQDRAYEQY

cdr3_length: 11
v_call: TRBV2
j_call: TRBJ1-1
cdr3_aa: ASRDRGVAEAF

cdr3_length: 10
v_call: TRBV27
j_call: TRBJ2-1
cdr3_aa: ASSLSNNEQF